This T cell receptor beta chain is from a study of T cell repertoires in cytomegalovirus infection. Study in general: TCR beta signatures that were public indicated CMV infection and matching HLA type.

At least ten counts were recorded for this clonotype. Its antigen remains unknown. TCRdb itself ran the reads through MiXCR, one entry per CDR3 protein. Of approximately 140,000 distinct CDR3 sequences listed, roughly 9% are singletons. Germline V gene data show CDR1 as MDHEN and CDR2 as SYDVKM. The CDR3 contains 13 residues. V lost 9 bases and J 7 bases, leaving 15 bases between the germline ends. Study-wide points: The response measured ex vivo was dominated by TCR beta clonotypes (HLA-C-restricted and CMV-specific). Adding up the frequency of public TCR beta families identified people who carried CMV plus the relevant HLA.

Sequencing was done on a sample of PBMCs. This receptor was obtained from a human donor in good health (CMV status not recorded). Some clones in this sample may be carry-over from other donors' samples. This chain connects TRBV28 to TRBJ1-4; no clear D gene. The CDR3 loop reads CASREARTEKLFF. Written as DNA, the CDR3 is TGTGCCAGTAGGGAGGCCAGGACTGAAAAACTGTTTTTT.